Listed below are T cell receptor beta chains from one sample, sequenced in a study of cytomegalovirus exposure and HLA in healthy donors. Profiling relied on immunoSEQ multiplex PCR, and the TCRdb table lists in-frame clones only, not all of them. The sample shows around 210,000 clones, 70% to 90% of them seen only once. The material sequenced was PBMCs. These receptors were collected from a girl aged 2-9 years in good health and CMV-seronegative. CDR3s include the opening cysteine and the closing phenylalanine or tryptophan. D genes are given only for firm matches. Not all rows give a size; the values are once, few, many and, for expanded clones, a class.

D gene	V gene	J gene	clone size	CDR3 DNA	CDR3 protein
TRBD2	TRBV5-1	TRBJ2-7	-	TGCGCCAGCAGCTTGCGGCGGGAGATCGGCGACGAGCAGTACTTC	CASSLRREIGDEQYF
-	TRBV28	TRBJ2-6	once	TGTGCCAGCAGTTTATTTAACCAGGGGTGGATCTCTGGGGCCAACGTCCTGACTTTC	CASSLFNQGWISGANVLTF
-	TRBV11-2	TRBJ1-4	-	TGTGCCAGCAGCTTAGATCCCGGGGGTGAAAAACTGTTTTTT	CASSLDPGGEKLFF
-	TRBV29-1	TRBJ1-2	-	TGCAGCGCCACCCCTGTCCCCGGTAACTATGGCTACACCTTC	CSATPVPGNYGYTF
TRBD1	TRBV7-9	TRBJ2-1	once	TGTGCCAGCAGCTTGGAGGACAGGGGGAGTAATGAGCAGTTCTTC	CASSLEDRGSNEQFF
-	TRBV15	TRBJ1-3	-	TGTGCCACCAGCAGAGGCGGGGGTACCTTTAGCGGCACCATATATTTT	CATSRGGGTFSGTIYF
TRBD1	TRBV7-9	TRBJ1-2	-	TGTGCCAGCAACTTGGGACAGGCTAACTATGGCTACACCTTC	CASNLGQANYGYTF
-	TRBV6-5	TRBJ1-3	-	TGTGCCAGCAGTTCCACAGGTTTCGGAAACACCATATATTTT	CASSSTGFGNTIYF
-	TRBV5-1	TRBJ2-7	-	TGCGCCAGCAGCTTCCAGCTAGCCCTTGAGAGGGAGCAGTACTTC	CASSFQLALEREQYF
TRBD2	TRBV11-3	TRBJ2-3	-	TGTGCCAGCAGCGATCGACTAGCGGGTACAGATACGCAGTATTTT	CASSDRLAGTDTQYF
-	TRBV5-4	TRBJ2-1	-	TGTGCCAGCAGCTTGGAAGAGGGCTCCTACAATGAGCAGTTCTTC	CASSLEEGSYNEQFF
TRBD1	TRBV29-1	TRBJ2-5	-	TGCAGCGTTCGGCCGGACAGGGCTAGGGGGGAGACCCAGTACTTC	CSVRPDRARGETQYF
TRBD1	TRBV7-9	TRBJ1-4	-	TGTGCCAGCAGCTTATCTTTTGGGGGACAGGGGGGTGAAAAACTGTTTTTT	CASSLSFGGQGGEKLFF
-	TRBV18	TRBJ1-2	-	TGTGCCAGCTCACCGACATTGACACTCGGCTACACCTTC	CASSPTLTLGYTF
TRBD1	TRBV30	TRBJ2-7	-	TGTGCCTTTAGGGACAGCACCTACGAGCAGTACTTC	CAFRDSTYEQYF
TRBD1	TRBV5-1	TRBJ2-5	-	TGCGCCAGCAGCTTCAGGGGGCGCGAGACCCAGTACTTC	CASSFRGRETQYF
-	TRBV18	TRBJ1-2	-	TGTGCCAGCTCAATAGGACCGGACAGCAACTATGGCTACACCTTC	CASSIGPDSNYGYTF
TRBD1	TRBV7-2	TRBJ2-7	-	TGTGCCAGCAGCCTGACAGGGACGTACGAGCAGTACTTC	CASSLTGTYEQYF
-	TRBV15	TRBJ1-5	-	TGTGCCACCAGCAGAGGCGCAGGGGAGAAAGGCAATCAGCCCCAGCATTTT	CATSRGAGEKGNQPQHF
-	TRBV5-1	TRBJ2-3	-	TGCGCCAGCAGCTTGGAGAGAACGCAGTATTTT	CASSLERTQYF
-	TRBV7-8	TRBJ2-7	few	TGTGCCAGCAGCTTAGCGCGGGGACAACAGGGGTCAGACGAGCAGTACTTC	CASSLARGQQGSDEQYF
-	TRBV18	TRBJ1-2	once	TGTGCCAGCTCACCCTTGGAGGGACCCTATGGCTACACCTTC	CASSPLEGPYGYTF
-	TRBV11-2	TRBJ2-3	-	TGTGCCAGCAGCTTAGCCCGGGATACGCAGTATTTT	CASSLARDTQYF
TRBD1	TRBV5-4	TRBJ1-2	-	TGTGCCAGCAGCCGGGACAGGGGAAGCTATGGCTACACCTTC	CASSRDRGSYGYTF
-	TRBV7-2	TRBJ2-7	-	TGTGCCAACAGCTTACAGCGCCACTCCTACGAGCAGTACTTC	CANSLQRHSYEQYF
-	TRBV9	TRBJ2-2	once	TGTGCCAGCAGCTTCGAGGAGCCGAACACCGGGGAGCTGTTTTTT	CASSFEEPNTGELFF
-	TRBV6-1	TRBJ1-2	-	TGTGCCAGCAGTATGGGGGGTGACTATGGCTACACCTTC	CASSMGGDYGYTF
-	TRBV6-1	TRBJ2-5	-	TGTGCCAGCAGTGAGGTCGCAGGGCGGGAGACCCAGTACTTC	CASSEVAGRETQYF
TRBD1	TRBV30	TRBJ1-5	-	TGTGCCTGGAGTGTACTGGCAGGGGGTCAGCCCCAGCATTTT	CAWSVLAGGQPQHF
TRBD2	TRBV6-5	TRBJ2-1	-	TGTGCCAGCAGTTATACCGGGACTAAGCAGTTCTTC	CASSYTGTKQFF
TRBD2	TRBV10-3	TRBJ2-1	-	TGTGCCATCAGTGAGTCGAAGGTAGCGGGACCCCTTCTAGCCTGGGGTGAGCAGTTCTTC	CAISESKVAGPLLAWGEQFF
TRBD1	TRBV11-2	TRBJ1-2	-	TGTGCCAGCAGCCCGGGGACAGGGGCCCCTTTTAACTATGGCTACACCTTC	CASSPGTGAPFNYGYTF
TRBD1	TRBV25-1	TRBJ1-6	once	TGTGCCAGCAGTGAGCAGGGACAGCTGTCACCCCTCCACTTT	CASSEQGQLSPLHF
TRBD1	TRBV11-2	TRBJ2-1	-	TGTGCCAGCAGCTTGCCGGGACAGGGTGGGATTCGCGAGCAGTTCTTC	CASSLPGQGGIREQFF
-	TRBV10-2	TRBJ1-1	few	TGCGCCAGCAGTGGTCAGGGTAACACTGAAGCTTTCTTT	CASSGQGNTEAFF
-	TRBV15	TRBJ2-7	-	TGTGCCACCAGCAGAGGAGGGACTTACGAGCAGTACTTC	CATSRGGTYEQYF
TRBD1	TRBV6-1	TRBJ1-2	-	TGTGCCAGCAGTGAGGGACAGGGGGATTTCTATGGCTACACCTTC	CASSEGQGDFYGYTF
-	TRBV9	TRBJ2-5	-	TGTGCCAGCAGCGTAGCTAGATTTCAAGAGACCCAGTACTTC	CASSVARFQETQYF
-	TRBV5-1	TRBJ2-1	-	TGCGCCAGCAGCTTCAGACAGTCCGTTGAGCAGTTCTTC	CASSFRQSVEQFF
TRBD1	TRBV19	TRBJ2-7	-	TGTGCCAGTAGACCCCACCGGGACAGGGTTTACGAGCAGTACTTC	CASRPHRDRVYEQYF
-	TRBV19	TRBJ2-7	-	TGTGCCAGTAGTATTGCAGGGAGGGGGACCTACGAGCAGTACTTC	CASSIAGRGTYEQYF
-	TRBV6-1	TRBJ1-1	few	TGTGCCAGCACAGGGCCCAGCACCTCTGAAGCTTTCTTT	CASTGPSTSEAFF
TRBD2	TRBV19	TRBJ2-5	once	TGTGCCAGTAGTATCGGTCTAGCGGCGGAGACCCAGTACTTC	CASSIGLAAETQYF
TRBD2	TRBV15	TRBJ2-1	-	TGTGCCACCAGCAGAGTGACGTCTACGGGAGGTAATGAGCAGTTCTTC	CATSRVTSTGGNEQFF
TRBD1	TRBV5-6	TRBJ2-3	-	TGTGCCAGCAGCTCAGGACAGGGTTGGGATACGCAGTATTTT	CASSSGQGWDTQYF
-	TRBV6-1	TRBJ1-2	once	TGTGCCAGCAGGGTGGTAGCTAACTATGGCTACACCTTC	CASRVVANYGYTF